This T cell receptor beta chain was retrieved from a study of T cell responses to AZD1222 COVID-19 vaccine. For the study at large: Pooling covered second doses at about 4 or about 12 weeks. The study's findings and limits: Spike regions recognized by vaccine-associated CD4 TCRs spanned the protein, led by 160-218 and 743-854. Donor demographics were predominantly white British with a female majority; clonal diversity may be underestimated. Repertoires were sampled only after the peak T cell response.

Germline CDR1 is MNHEY and CDR2 is SVGAGI. Trimming removed 8 bases from V and 4 bases from J, with 4 bases in between. The CDR3 is 10 residues long. As regards this clone: The antigen is unknown.

The method was immunoSEQ multiplex PCR; TCRdb's version includes in-frame clones alone and lacks a portion of them. Of about 98,000 clones in the sample, 84% are singletons; the top ten hold 15% to 20%. The V call is TRBV6-5, the J call TRBJ2-3, with D unclear. The sequence derives from an adult in good health. The material was peripheral blood, obtained on day 0 of AZD1222 vaccination. This CDR3 is CASFSDTQYF. The CDR3 coding sequence is TGTGCCAGCTTCTCAGATACGCAGTATTTT.